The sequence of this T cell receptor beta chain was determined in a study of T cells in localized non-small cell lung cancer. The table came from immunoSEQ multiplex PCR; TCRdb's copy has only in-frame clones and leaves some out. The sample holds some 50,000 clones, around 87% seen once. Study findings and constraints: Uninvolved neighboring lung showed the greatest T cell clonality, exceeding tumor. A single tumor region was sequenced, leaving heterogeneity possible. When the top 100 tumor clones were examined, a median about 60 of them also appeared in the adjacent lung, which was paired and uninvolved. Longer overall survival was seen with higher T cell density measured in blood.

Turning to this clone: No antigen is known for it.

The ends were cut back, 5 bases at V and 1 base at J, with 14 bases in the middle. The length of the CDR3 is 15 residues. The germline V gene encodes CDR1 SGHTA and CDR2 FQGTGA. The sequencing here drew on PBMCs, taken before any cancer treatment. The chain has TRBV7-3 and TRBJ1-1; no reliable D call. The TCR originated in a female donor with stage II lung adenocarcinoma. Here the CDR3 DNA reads TGTGCCAGCAGCGCCTCGGACGGCCCGAACACTGAAGCTTTCTTT. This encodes CASSASDGPNTEAFF.